Listed here are 20 T cell receptor beta chains from one sample, sequenced in a study of T cell responses to AZD1222 COVID-19 vaccine. TCRdb's table, derived via immunoSEQ multiplex PCR, lists solely in-frame clones and lacks some. The sample includes some 130,000 clones, approximately 85% of them seen just once. This material consisted of peripheral blood, taken on day 0 of AZD1222 vaccination. These receptors originate from an adult in good health.

This chain connects TRBV29-1 to TRBJ1-1; D is perhaps TRBD1 (6 bases). V lost 3 bases, J lost 1 base, and 15 bases lay in between. CDR1 is SQVTM and CDR2 is ANQGSEA in the germline V gene. The CDR3 spans 15 residues. The CDR3: CSVDPRGGGNTEAFF. DNA of the CDR3: TGCAGCGTTGATCCCCGAGGGGGAGGGAACACTGAAGCTTTCTTT. The full variable domain, its missing parts supplied by reference TRBV29-1 and TRBJ1-1, is SAVISQKPSRDICQRGTSLTIQCQVDSQVTMMFWYRQQPGQSLTLIATANQGSEATYESGFVIDKFPISRPNLTFSTLTVSNMSPEDSSIYLCSVDPRGGGNTEAFFGQGTRLTVV.

This sequence joins TRBV11-2 and TRBJ2-7, with D perhaps TRBD2 (6 bases). Germline V gives CDR1 SGHAT, CDR2 FQNNGV. Trimming took 5 bases from V and 0 from J, leaving 23 bases between them. The CDR3 spans 18 residues. This CDR3 reads CASSVRDSYLMDSYEQYF. The DNA of the CDR3 is TGTGCCAGCAGCGTCAGGGACTCATACCTTATGGACTCCTACGAGCAGTACTTC. Complete variable domain (other parts from reference TRBV11-2 and TRBJ2-7): EAGVAQSPRYKIIEKRQSVAFWCNPISGHATLYWYQQILGQGPKLLIQFQNNGVVDDSQLPKDRFSAERLKGVDSTLKIQPAKLEDSAVYLCASSVRDSYLMDSYEQYFGPGTRLTVT.

The chain carries TRBV6-4 and TRBJ1-2, with no clear D. CDR1 is MRHNA and CDR2 is SNTAGT in the germline V gene. CDR3 length equals 10 residues. V was clipped by 5 bases and J by 8 bases, with 6 bases between them. The CDR3 nucleotides are TGTGCCAGCAGTTATAGGGGCTACACCTTC. Translated: CASSYRGYTF.

The chain recombines TRBV2 with TRBJ2-5; possible D gene TRBD1, 5 bases. Trimming pared 8 bases from V and 6 bases from J, leaving 22 bases between. The germline V gene encodes CDR1 SNHLY and CDR2 FYNNEI. The CDR3 consists of 15 residues. The CDR3 sequence is CASPSRGPITQTQYF. CDR3 bases: TGTGCCAGCCCTTCAAGGGGCCCTATTACGCAGACCCAGTACTTC.

V and J are TRBV12-3 or TRBV12-4 and TRBJ1-2; the D is unclear. V dropped 1 base and J dropped 8 bases, with 8 bases sitting between them. The CDR3 consists of 12 residues. As DNA, the CDR3 is TGTGCCAGCAGTTTAGTAAACTTGGGCTACACCTTC. Translating it yields CASSLVNLGYTF.

V gene TRBV7-8 combines with J gene TRBJ1-4; tentatively, D is TRBD1 (6 bases). V shed 0 bases and J shed 8 bases, with 13 bases lying between them. Germline CDR1 and CDR2: SGHVS and FQNEAQ. This CDR3 is built from 15 residues. This chain's CDR3 is CASSLAWGADEKLFF. CDR3 coding DNA: TGTGCCAGCAGCTTAGCGTGGGGGGCGGACGAAAAACTGTTTTTT.

This CDR3 is CASSKTSNTEAFF. CDR3 bases: TGTGCCAGCAGCAAGACATCGAACACTGAAGCTTTCTTT. The chain combines TRBV5-4 with TRBJ1-1; D remains ambiguous. The ends were cut back, 4 bases at V and 1 base at J, with 8 bases in the middle. Germline CDR1 reads SGHNT; CDR2 reads YYREEE (reference sequence). This CDR3 has 13 amino acids.

This chain uses TRBV1 with TRBJ1-5; the table's D gene call, TRBD1, was not cross checked with the DNA. TRBV1 corresponds to a pseudogene. This CDR3 is built from 16 residues. The DNA for the CDR3 is TGCACCAGCAGCCGTCAGGGGGCGCCCCCAAATCAGCCCCAGCATTTT. It specifies CTSSRQGAPPNQPQHF.

The chain employs TRBV6-6 and TRBJ2-1; D may correspond to TRBD1 or TRBD2 (5 bases each). This CDR3 comprises 11 residues. V was cut by 5 bases and J by 13 bases, with 12 bases left in between. Germline V CDR1 and CDR2: MNHNY, SVGAGI (reference sequence). For the CDR3, the DNA is TGTGCCAGCAGTCTGGGGGTGGGACAGTTCTTC. Its translation: CASSLGVGQFF.

The chain uses TRBV5-1 and TRBJ1-2; D gene uncertain. In germline, CDR1 is SGHRS, CDR2 YFSETQ. V lost 0 bases to trimming and J lost 4 bases, with 10 bases between them. This CDR3 comprises 14 residues. CDR3 loop: CASSLGQEVYGYTF. The CDR3 nucleotides are TGCGCCAGCAGCTTGGGACAAGAAGTCTATGGCTACACCTTC.

In DNA form, the CDR3 reads TGTGCCAGCAGTTACTTGACAGGGGATCGAGATACTGAAGCTTTCTTT. It codes for CASSYLTGDRDTEAFF. The chain employs TRBV6-6 and TRBJ1-1; TRBD1 agrees at 8 bases. Germline values: CDR1 MNHNY, CDR2 SVGAGI (reference sequence). The CDR3 has 16 residues. V lost 1 base to trimming and J lost 5 bases; unmatched junction nucleotides: 9.

This sequence joins TRBV11-2 and TRBJ1-1, with unresolved D. Germline assignment: CDR1 SGHAT and CDR2 FQNNGV. Between the trimmed V and J ends, which lost 1 base and 11 bases, there was a span of 8 bases. This CDR3 spans 11 amino acids. The CDR3 sequence: CASSLGGPAFF. CDR3 bases: TGTGCCAGCAGCTTAGGAGGACCGGCTTTCTTT.

The chain has TRBV15 and TRBJ2-5; D is unclear. The germline gives CDR1 LNHNV, CDR2 YYDKDF (reference sequence). The V end lost 0 bases, the J end lost 5 bases, and 7 bases lay between the germline ends. The CDR3 runs to 13 residues. The CDR3: CATSRDLLETQYF. CDR3 coding DNA: TGTGCCACCAGCAGAGATCTCTTGGAGACCCAGTACTTC.

The chain carries TRBV5-1 and TRBJ2-7; D is unresolved. V was trimmed by 4 bases and J by 7 bases, leaving 12 bases between them. CDR1 SGHRS and CDR2 YFSETQ come from the germline V gene. The CDR3 sequence is 12 residues long. The CDR3 coding sequence is TGCGCCAGCAGCCAAAGGACGGGTGAGCAGTACTTC. This translates into CASSQRTGEQYF.

The chain recombines TRBV10-2 with TRBJ1-3; D gene uncertain. The CDR3 consists of 12 residues. Germline values: CDR1 WSHSY, CDR2 SAAADI. Trimming left V 2 bases short and J 9 bases short, with 8 bases between. CDR3 sequence: CASSERWSTIYF. In nucleotides, the CDR3 is TGCGCCAGCAGTGAGAGGTGGTCCACCATATATTTT.

The genes are TRBV3-1 (or the pseudogene TRBV3-2) and TRBJ2-1; the match to TRBD2 covers 8 bases. Germline V gene lookup returns CDR1 LGHDT and CDR2 YNNKEL (reference sequence). The V and J ends lost 2 bases and 5 bases, in that order; junction bases with no gene match: 14. This CDR3 comprises 18 residues. The CDR3 loop reads CASSQPGVAGSGDNEQFF. The CDR3 DNA sequence: TGTGCCAGCAGCCAACCGGGGGTAGCGGGATCTGGGGACAATGAGCAGTTCTTC.

The V and J genes are TRBV14 and TRBJ1-2; TRBD1 matches at 8 bases. The CDR3 spans 13 residues. The trim removed 4 bases at V and 7 bases at J, leaving 5 bases unmatched. Germline V gives CDR1 SGHDN, CDR2 FVKESK. The CDR3 sequence: CASSPQDRAGYTF. CDR3 in DNA: TGTGCCAGCAGCCCTCAGGACAGGGCTGGCTACACCTTC. Full variable domain (missing parts from reference TRBV14 and TRBJ1-2): EAGVTQFPSHSVIEKGQTVTLRCDPISGHDNLYWYRRVMGKEIKFLLHFVKESKQDESGMPNNRFLAERTGGTYSTLKVQPAELEDSGVYFCASSPQDRAGYTFGSGTRLTVV.

The rearrangement links TRBV5-5 to TRBJ1-1; D not resolved. This CDR3 is 17 amino acids long. V was clipped by 0 bases and J by 0 bases, with 15 bases between them. Germline V gives CDR1 SGHKS, CDR2 YYEKEE (reference sequence). The CDR3 DNA is TGTGCCAGCAGCTTGGGGCCAACCCGTCTCATGAACACTGAAGCTTTCTTT. Amino acid sequence: CASSLGPTRLMNTEAFF.

This rearrangement joins TRBV27 to TRBJ2-7; 11 bases align to TRBD2. This CDR3 comprises 16 residues. Trimming removed 7 bases from V and 3 bases from J; junction bases left unmatched: 11. Looked up from germline, CDR1 is MNHEY and CDR2 is SMNVEV (reference sequence). The CDR3 reads CASTRITSGSYYEQYF. The CDR3 coding sequence is TGTGCCAGCACCCGAATAACTAGCGGGAGTTACTACGAGCAGTACTTC.

The V and J genes are TRBV14 and TRBJ1-5; the D is unclear. Germline V gene lookup returns CDR1 SGHDN and CDR2 FVKESK. The CDR3 has 14 residues. V lost 0 bases to trimming and J lost 3 bases, with 6 bases between them. The CDR3 loop is CASSQDGNNQPQHF. The CDR3 DNA reads as TGTGCCAGCAGCCAAGACGGAAACAATCAGCCCCAGCATTTT.